This T cell receptor (beta chain) was captured in a study of regulatory T cells in long-lasting Graves disease (dated by TCRdb to the early 2020s). Some background on the complete study: Newly diagnosed Graves' disease patients had taken antithyroid drugs for less than 3 months. TCR sequencing covered 13 persistent and roughly 20 newly diagnosed Graves' disease patients, about 35 samples in total. Persistent Graves' disease patients were compared with newly diagnosed Graves' disease patients by peripheral blood TCR sequencing and RNA sequencing. The study took place in China and was registered as a clinical trial.

Explained via the paper, the time point label denotes: newly diagnosed GD, antithyroid drugs for less than 3 months. RNA was extracted from PBMCs in TRIzol for both TCR sequencing and RNA sequencing. The diagnosis of Graves' disease was made according to American Thyroid Association guidelines. Patients for the study were recruited at an endocrinology department in Xi'an, China. Each patient gave approximately 9.7 milliliters of peripheral blood, collected in an EDTA anticoagulant tube. Ficoll Paque Plus density gradient separation was used to isolate PBMCs, and no further T cell sorting was performed. An Agilent 2100 Bioanalyzer and agarose gel were used to check RNA quality, and a NanoDrop 2000 was used to measure RNA concentration. The CDR3 runs 13 residues from the cysteine to the phenylalanine. Only the CDR3 portion is preserved as DNA: 39 bases, with reading frame beginning at the first base. From the germline V gene (reference sequence), CDR1 is SGHAT and CDR2 is FQDESV. At the junction V is shortened by 3 bases and J by 3 bases, with 8 bases in between.

Libraries were constructed by multiplex PCR. The instrument was an Illumina HiSeq 4000. To build TCR beta libraries, CDR3 regions were amplified by Arm-PCR using iRepertoire HTBI primers. Before sequencing, the PCR products underwent gel purification. As for how the authors treated the data: Across samples, approximately 68 TRBV and around 15 TRBJ segments were identified and used for gene usage analysis of CDR3 amino acid clonotypes. COPE and FqMerger were used to merge filtered high-quality paired reads into contigs. BLAST was used to align contigs to the IMGT TRBV, TRBD and TRBJ reference genes, and CDR3 was defined following IMGT. Highly expanded clones were defined as clonotypes with a frequency above 0.1%. Shannon entropy served as the measure of repertoire diversity, while the Gini coefficient captured V-J evenness. A clonotype was considered public if more than one individual shared it. TCRdb redid the processing of the public reads, applying fastp at Q25 and MiXCR, and retained in-frame beta chains. Rows matching on CDR3 protein sequence are summarized as one entry with the most common DNA and genes. TCRdb, not the original authors, processed these V and J calls. The sample records approximately 230,000 distinct CDR3 sequences, about 16% of which are singletons. The biggest ten clones account for less than 25% of the sample.

On this clonotype itself: What this receptor recognizes is not known. Base qualities are not recorded, but no much larger clone differs from it by a single base.

Beyond this particular receptor, the publication reports: Sequencing and analysis were restricted to the TCR beta chain. Compared with newly diagnosed patients, patients with persistent Graves' disease had lower TCR Shannon entropy and fewer highly expanded clones, which suggests clonal expansion. TRBV28, TRBJ1-2 and TRBJ2-5 were preferentially used in persistent disease, while TRBV20-1 and TRBJ2-1 were favored in newly diagnosed disease. Only peripheral blood was studied, because thyroid tissue, the primary lesion, was inaccessible. As a limitation, the authors acknowledged that the small sample size may reduce accuracy. A larger number of public clonotypes was shared among persistent patients (about 2,700) than among newly diagnosed patients (around 970).

The chain joins TRBV11-1 to TRBJ2-5, with no confidently assigned D gene. The source material was peripheral blood mononuclear cells (PBMCs), sampled at new diagnosis, from a patient treated with antithyroid drugs. This receptor was taken from a female donor with Graves disease. The CDR3 protein: CASSFDGEETQYF. The DNA is TGTGCCAGCAGCTTTGACGGAGAAGAGACCCAGTACTTC. With the portions outside the CDR3 filled from the reference TRBV11-1 and TRBJ2-5 genes, the complete variable region becomes EAEVAQSPRYKITEKSQAVAFWCDPISGHATLYWYRQILGQGPELLVQFQDESVVDDSQLPKDRFSAERLKGVDSTLKIQPAELGDSAMYLCASSFDGEETQYFGPGTRLLVL.